This TCR beta chain stems from a study of response to subunit inactivated influenza vaccine. V was shortened by 0 bases and J by 7 bases, with 5 bases between the two germline ends. The CDR3 is 11 amino acids. The V gene's germline CDR1 is SGHDT and CDR2 YYEEEE. TCRdb re-called the RT-PCR reads through MiXCR, storing one row per CDR3 protein. The table lists about half a million distinct CDR3 sequences, roughly 27% of them singletons, with less than 2.5% in the top ten. The sequence was obtained from a man aged 50 or older who received an inactivated influenza vaccine. Specimen: CD4+ T cells sorted from PBMCs, collected 4 to 6 days after vaccination. This chain uses TRBV5-6 with TRBJ2-7, with D unresolved. This CDR3 reads CASSLETEQYF. DNA of the CDR3: TGTGCCAGCAGCTTGGAGACAGAGCAGTACTTC.